The TCR beta chain under discussion was sequenced for a study of shared clonotypes between healthy human individuals. Looking at the study overall: A donor's plate count was three for CD4 naive and three for CD4 memory; CD8 naive had two and CD8 memory one. General study points: Around 5.4% of naive CD4 clonotypes were common to a few donors.

The assay ran at deep level. Sequencing was performed with immunoSEQ multiplex PCR; in TCRdb, only in-frame clones are kept and a portion is missing. This sample has some 1.4 million clones, with around 97% found just once. A remark on this clone: Its antigen remains unknown.

This CDR3 has 13 residues. V was shortened by 6 bases and J by 12 bases, with 20 bases between the two germline ends. CDR1 is SNHLY, CDR2 FYNNEI, per germline. The authors divided CD4+ cells into CD45RA+ naive and CD45RA-negative memory subsets. The sequence came from a man aged 25 to 45 in good health. Specimen: naive CD4+ T cells sorted from blood. Subset in this sample: CD45RA+ positively selected. The chain combines TRBV2 with TRBJ1-2; tentative D call: TRBD1 (5 bases). Here the CDR3 DNA reads TGTGCCAGCAGGGGGGAACGACAGTACCGGGACACCTTC. Translated: CASRGERQYRDTF.